The 13 T cell receptor beta chains below were found in one sample sequenced in a study of cytomegalovirus exposure and HLA in healthy donors. The study ran its PCR with 60 Vbeta and 13 Jbeta primers. Sequencing used immunoSEQ multiplex PCR; TCRdb keeps in-frame clones, though not all of them. Among under 200,000 clones listed, around 72% were seen once. The specimen was PBMCs. The receptors come from a woman aged 50 to 60 in good health and CMV-seropositive.

This clone was found a few times. J is TRBJ2-1 and V is TRBV7-2; 7 bases line up with TRBD1. This CDR3 is 14 amino acids long. Germline CDR1 is SGHTA and CDR2 is FQGNSA. The trim removed 3 bases at V and 4 bases at J, leaving 3 bases unmatched. CDR3 region: CASSFDREYNEQFF. DNA of the CDR3: TGTGCCAGCAGCTTCGACAGGGAGTACAATGAGCAGTTCTTC. Together with reference TRBV7-2 and TRBJ2-1, the CDR3 gives the full variable domain: GAGVSQSPSNKVTEKGKDVELRCDPISGHTALYWYRQSLGQGLEFLIYFQGNSAPDKSGLPSDRFSAERTGGSVSTLTIQRTQQEDSAVYLCASSFDREYNEQFFGPGTRLTVL.

The chain uses TRBV5-4 and TRBJ1-5, with D maybe TRBD1 (6 bases). The CDR3 contains 14 residues. V was shortened by 2 bases and J by 5 bases, with 11 bases between the two germline ends. In germline, CDR1 is SGHNT, CDR2 YYREEE (reference sequence). The CDR3 DNA reads as TGTGCCAGCAGCTTAAGGGGGGGGGATCAGCCCCAGCATTTT. It specifies CASSLRGGDQPQHF.

This clone has only one observation. In nucleotides, the CDR3 is TGTGCCTTAACTAGGACCTACGAGCAGTACTTC. This gives the protein CALTRTYEQYF. The rearrangement links TRBV30 to TRBJ2-7, with a possible D match to TRBD2 (5 bases). V was cut by 7 bases and J by 2 bases, with 9 bases left in between. Germline CDR1 reads GTSNPN; CDR2 reads SVGIG (reference sequence). The CDR3 extends over 11 amino acids.

V gene TRBV30 combines with J gene TRBJ1-5, with D tentatively TRBD1 (5 bases). The CDR3 extends over 13 amino acids. V lost 5 bases and J 4 bases, leaving 12 bases between the germline ends. Germline V gene lookup returns CDR1 GTSNPN and CDR2 SVGIG (reference sequence). CDR3 bases: TGTGCCTGGGGGCTGACAGAGAATCAGCCCCAGCATTTT. As protein: CAWGLTENQPQHF.

The genes are TRBV7-9 and TRBJ2-5; a possible D gene is TRBD2 (6 bases). CDR1 and CDR2 (germline): SEHNR, FQNEAQ (reference sequence). The CDR3 runs to 17 residues. Trimming stripped 5 bases from V and 4 bases from J, with 23 bases between. The CDR3 reads CASSSALGRKGRETQYF. The DNA of the CDR3 is TGTGCCAGCAGCAGCGCCCTGGGGAGGAAGGGGCGAGAGACCCAGTACTTC.

The rearrangement links TRBV30 to TRBJ1-5; maybe TRBD1 (5 bases). The CDR3 is 13 amino acids. Per the germline V gene, CDR1 is GTSNPN and CDR2 is SVGIG (reference sequence). Trimming left V 0 bases short and J 3 bases short, with 6 bases between. CDR3 region: CAWSVGANQPQHF. The CDR3 DNA reads TGTGCCTGGAGTGTAGGGGCCAATCAGCCCCAGCATTTT.

This clone has more than one count but fewer than ten. The rearrangement uses TRBV2 and TRBJ2-1, with a possible D match to TRBD2 (6 bases). Trimming took 8 bases from V and 4 from J, leaving 15 bases between them. In germline, CDR1 is SNHLY, CDR2 FYNNEI. This CDR3 comprises 14 residues. The CDR3 protein is CASREQLTYNEQFF. For the CDR3, the DNA is TGTGCCAGCCGGGAGCAGCTTACTTACAATGAGCAGTTCTTC.

The V gene is TRBV7-2, the J gene TRBJ2-5; tentative D call: TRBD2 (5 bases). CDR1 and CDR2 from the germline V gene are SGHTA and FQGNSA. The CDR3 has 12 residues. With 1 base removed from V and 7 bases from J, the gap between germline ends came to 7 bases. The CDR3 DNA reads as TGTGCCAGCAGCTTAGAGCGGTGGACCCAGTACTTC. It translates to CASSLERWTQYF.

The chain employs TRBV5-1 and TRBJ1-2; 7 bases agree with TRBD1. Germline lookup yields CDR1 SGHRS and CDR2 YFSETQ. The junction had 5 bases not matched to a gene; V was cut back by 1 base and J by 2 bases. The CDR3 covers 15 residues. This CDR3 is CASSLTGATNYGYTF. The CDR3 coding sequence is TGCGCCAGCAGCTTGACAGGGGCTACGAACTATGGCTACACCTTC.

A remark on this clone: With only one base between it and a far larger clone, this is likely a read error. The chain joins TRBV6-5 to TRBJ1-2, with a tentative D call TRBD1 (6 bases). Between the trimmed V and J ends, which lost 8 bases and 3 bases, there was a span of 16 bases. The CDR3 runs 14 residues. From germline, CDR1 is MNHEY and CDR2 SVGAGI. CDR3 in amino acids: CASGKGRGDYGYTF. CDR3 DNA sequence: TGTGCCAGCGGAAAGGGCAGGGGCGACTATGGCTACACCTTC.

The V gene is TRBV2, the J gene TRBJ1-2, with TRBD1 matching 10 bases. The germline V gene has CDR1 SNHLY and CDR2 FYNNEI. V shed 9 bases, J shed 4 bases, and the junction held 20 bases outside the gene matches. The CDR3 is made up of 18 amino acids. Here the CDR3 reads CARSDAGTGASSRYGYTF. CDR3 coding DNA: TGTGCCAGATCCGACGCCGGGACAGGGGCATCGAGCCGCTATGGCTACACCTTC.

The chain is built from TRBV6-4 and TRBJ2-3, with D tentatively TRBD2 (6 bases). V was pared by 9 bases and J by 4 bases, with 29 bases between. The CDR3 sequence is 18 residues long. Germline-derived CDR1 and CDR2 are MRHNA and SNTAGT. The CDR3 nucleotides are TGTGCCAGGGGCCGGCGAGGTCGGGAGCAACCTGCGCCAGATACGCAGTATTTT. Its translation: CARGRRGREQPAPDTQYF.

The chain uses TRBV11-3 and TRBJ2-1; the D gene is possibly TRBD2 (5 bases). CDR1 and CDR2 from the germline V gene are SGHNT and YENEEA. Trimming left V 5 bases short and J 8 bases short, with 16 bases between. CDR3 length equals 14 residues. The CDR3 loop is CASSPTSGLDEQFF. The CDR3 DNA reads TGTGCCAGCAGCCCCACCTCGGGATTGGATGAGCAGTTCTTC.